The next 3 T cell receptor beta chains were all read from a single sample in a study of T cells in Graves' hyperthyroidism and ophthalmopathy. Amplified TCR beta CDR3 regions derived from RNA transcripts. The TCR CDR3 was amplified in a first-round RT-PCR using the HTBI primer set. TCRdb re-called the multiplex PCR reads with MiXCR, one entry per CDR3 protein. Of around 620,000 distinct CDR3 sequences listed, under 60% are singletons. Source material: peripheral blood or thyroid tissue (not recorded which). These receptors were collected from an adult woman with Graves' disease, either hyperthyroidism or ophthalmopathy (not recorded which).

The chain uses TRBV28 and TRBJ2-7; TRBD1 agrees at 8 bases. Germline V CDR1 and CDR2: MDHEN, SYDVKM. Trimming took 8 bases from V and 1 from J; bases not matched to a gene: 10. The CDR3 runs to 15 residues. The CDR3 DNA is TGTGCCAGCCTTTCCGGACAGGGAGAATCCTACGAGCAGTACTTC. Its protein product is CASLSGQGESYEQYF.

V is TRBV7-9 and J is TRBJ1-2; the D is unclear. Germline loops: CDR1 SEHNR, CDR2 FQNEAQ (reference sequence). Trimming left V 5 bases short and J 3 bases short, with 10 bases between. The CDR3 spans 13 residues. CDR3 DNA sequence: TGTGCCAGCAGCCCGACTGATGACTATGGCTACACCTTC. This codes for CASSPTDDYGYTF.

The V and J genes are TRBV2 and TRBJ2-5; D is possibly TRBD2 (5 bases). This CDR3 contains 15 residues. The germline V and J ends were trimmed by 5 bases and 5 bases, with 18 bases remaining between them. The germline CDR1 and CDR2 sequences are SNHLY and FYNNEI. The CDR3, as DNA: TGTGCCAGCAGTATCCTGCGTGGAGGCGCCGAGACCCAGTACTTC. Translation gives CASSILRGGAETQYF. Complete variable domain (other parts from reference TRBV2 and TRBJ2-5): EPEVTQTPSHQVTQMGQEVILRCVPISNHLYFYWYRQILGQKVEFLVSFYNNEISEKSEIFDDQFSVERPDGSNFTLKIRSTKLEDSAMYFCASSILRGGAETQYFGPGTRLLVL.